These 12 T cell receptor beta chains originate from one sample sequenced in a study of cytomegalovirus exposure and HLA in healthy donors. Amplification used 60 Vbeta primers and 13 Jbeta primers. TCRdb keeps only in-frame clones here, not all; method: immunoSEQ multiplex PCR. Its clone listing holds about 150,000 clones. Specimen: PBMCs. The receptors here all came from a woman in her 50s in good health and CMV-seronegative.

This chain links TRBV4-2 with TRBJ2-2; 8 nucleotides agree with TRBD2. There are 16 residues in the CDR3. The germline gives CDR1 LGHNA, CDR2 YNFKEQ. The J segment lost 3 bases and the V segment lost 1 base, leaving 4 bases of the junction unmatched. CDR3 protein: CASSQGAGVYTGELFF. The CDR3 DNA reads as TGTGCCAGCAGCCAAGGAGCGGGAGTGTACACCGGGGAGCTGTTTTTT.

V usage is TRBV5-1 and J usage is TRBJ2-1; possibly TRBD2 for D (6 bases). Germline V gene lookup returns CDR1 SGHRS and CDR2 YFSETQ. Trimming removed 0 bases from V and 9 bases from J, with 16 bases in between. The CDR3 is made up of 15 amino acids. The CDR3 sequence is CASSLELAEAPEQFF. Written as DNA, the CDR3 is TGCGCCAGCAGCTTGGAACTAGCTGAGGCCCCTGAGCAGTTCTTC.

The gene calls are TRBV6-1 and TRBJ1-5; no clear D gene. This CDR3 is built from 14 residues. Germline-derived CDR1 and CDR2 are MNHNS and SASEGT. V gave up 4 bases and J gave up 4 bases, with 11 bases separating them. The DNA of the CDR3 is TGTGCCAGCAGTGCCTCACCGGGGAATCAGCCCCAGCATTTT. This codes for CASSASPGNQPQHF.

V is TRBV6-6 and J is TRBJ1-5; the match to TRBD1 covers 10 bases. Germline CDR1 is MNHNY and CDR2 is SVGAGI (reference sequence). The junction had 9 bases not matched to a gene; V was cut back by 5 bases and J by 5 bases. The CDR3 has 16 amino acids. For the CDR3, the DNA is TGTGCCAGCAGTCGTGGGGGACAGGGGAGCGATCAGCCCCAGCATTTT. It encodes CASSRGGQGSDQPQHF.

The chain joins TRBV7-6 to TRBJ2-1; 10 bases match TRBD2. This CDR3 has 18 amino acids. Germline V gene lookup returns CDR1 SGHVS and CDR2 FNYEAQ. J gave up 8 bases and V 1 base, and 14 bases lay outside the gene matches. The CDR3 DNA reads TGTGCCAGCAGCTTAGAATACAGGCCTAGCGGGAGAAGGGATGAGCAGTTCTTC. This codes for CASSLEYRPSGRRDEQFF.

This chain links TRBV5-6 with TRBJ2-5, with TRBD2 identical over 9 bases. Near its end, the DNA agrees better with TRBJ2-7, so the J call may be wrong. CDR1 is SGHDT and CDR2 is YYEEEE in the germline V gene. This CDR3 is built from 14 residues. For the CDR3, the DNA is TGTGCCAGCAGCCTTAGCGGGAGCTCCTACGAGCAGTACTTC. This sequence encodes CASSLSGSSYEQYF.

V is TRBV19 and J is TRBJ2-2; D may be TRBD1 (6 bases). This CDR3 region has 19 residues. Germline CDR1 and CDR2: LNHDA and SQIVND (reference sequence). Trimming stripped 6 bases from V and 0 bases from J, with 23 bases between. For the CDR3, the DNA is TGTGCCAGTAGCTATAGGTCAGGGGACCATTTCGCGAACACCGGGGAGCTGTTTTTT. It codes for CASSYRSGDHFANTGELFF.

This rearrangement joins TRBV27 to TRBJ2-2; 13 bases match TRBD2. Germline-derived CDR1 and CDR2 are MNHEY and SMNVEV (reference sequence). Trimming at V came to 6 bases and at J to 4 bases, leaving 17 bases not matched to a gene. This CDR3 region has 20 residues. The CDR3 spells CASRPTPGLAGRLGTGELFF. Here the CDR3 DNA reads TGTGCCAGCAGACCGACTCCGGGACTAGCGGGAAGGTTGGGCACCGGGGAGCTGTTTTTT.

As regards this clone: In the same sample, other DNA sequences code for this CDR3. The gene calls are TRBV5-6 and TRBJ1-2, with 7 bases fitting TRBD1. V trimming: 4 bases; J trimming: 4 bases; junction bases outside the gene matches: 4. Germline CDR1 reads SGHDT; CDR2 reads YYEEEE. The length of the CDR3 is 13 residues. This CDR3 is CASSPGQTYGYTF. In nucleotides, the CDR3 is TGTGCCAGCAGCCCGGGACAGACCTATGGCTACACCTTC.

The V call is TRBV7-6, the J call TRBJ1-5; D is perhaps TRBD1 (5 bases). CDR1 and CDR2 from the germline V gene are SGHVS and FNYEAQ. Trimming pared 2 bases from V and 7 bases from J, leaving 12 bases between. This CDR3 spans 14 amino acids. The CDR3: CASSLQGDGQPQHF. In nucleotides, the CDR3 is TGTGCCAGCAGCTTACAGGGTGACGGGCAGCCCCAGCATTTT.

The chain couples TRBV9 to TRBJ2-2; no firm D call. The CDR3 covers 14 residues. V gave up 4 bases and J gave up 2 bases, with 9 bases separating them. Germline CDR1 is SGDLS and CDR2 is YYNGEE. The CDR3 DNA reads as TGTGCCAGCAGCCCCGACATAAACACCGGGGAGCTGTTTTTT. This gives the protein CASSPDINTGELFF.

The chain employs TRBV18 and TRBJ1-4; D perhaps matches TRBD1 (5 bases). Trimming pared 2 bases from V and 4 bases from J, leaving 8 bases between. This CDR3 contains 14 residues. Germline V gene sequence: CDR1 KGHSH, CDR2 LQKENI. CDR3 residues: CASSPRQINEKLFF. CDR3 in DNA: TGTGCCAGCTCACCAAGACAGATTAATGAAAAACTGTTTTTT.